The 17 T cell receptor beta chains reported below all come from one sample, sequenced in a study of T cell repertoires in cytomegalovirus infection. Each CDR3 protein gets one entry after TCRdb re-called the reads with MiXCR. Counted here are fewer than 850,000 distinct CDR3 sequences, approximately 32% occurring once; the ten biggest clones make up about 12%. These receptors' antigens are unknown. The material was cultured CD8+ T cells from PBMCs, obtained from culture after CMV antigen stimulation. Source of these receptors: a human donor in good health (CMV status not recorded). Some clones in this sample may be carry-over from other donors' samples.

The sample holds one count of this clonotype. CDR3 nucleotides: TGCAGTGCTAGAGATCGGACCGGGACAGGGCCAAGGGAGCAGTTCTTC. Translated: CSARDRTGTGPREQFF. V usage is TRBV20-1 and J usage is TRBJ2-1; the match to TRBD1 covers 9 bases. The CDR3 sequence is 16 residues long. CDR1 and CDR2 (germline): DFQATT, SNEGSKA (reference sequence). The junction had 13 bases not matched to a gene; V was cut back by 0 bases and J by 10 bases.

The chain carries TRBV12-3 or TRBV12-4 and TRBJ2-3; weak D call: TRBD2 (6 bases). V lost 3 bases, J lost 0 bases, and 13 bases lay in between. The CDR3 runs to 16 residues. CDR3 in amino acids: CASSFAAGQSTDTQYF. The CDR3 region has the DNA TGTGCCAGCAGTTTTGCGGCGGGGCAGAGCACAGATACGCAGTATTTT.

This clonotype was seen ten or more times. The chain is built from TRBV7-6 and TRBJ1-1; 7 positions agree with TRBD1. CDR3 size: 14 residues. The germline V gene has CDR1 SGHVS and CDR2 FNYEAQ. Trimming cost V 6 bases and J 3 bases; bases outside gene matches: 7. CDR3 sequence reads: CASRGQDKYTEAFF. In DNA form, the CDR3 reads TGTGCCAGCAGAGGACAGGATAAATACACTGAAGCTTTCTTT.

The V and J genes are TRBV4-1 and TRBJ2-1; D is unclear. V gave up 0 bases and J gave up 6 bases, with 9 bases separating them. The CDR3 is 14 amino acids. Germline values: CDR1 MGHRA, CDR2 YSYEKL. The CDR3: CASSQEGLTNEQFF. Written as DNA, the CDR3 is TGCGCCAGCAGCCAAGAAGGCCTAACCAATGAGCAGTTCTTC.

The V call is TRBV19, the J call TRBJ1-1; D unresolved. The CDR3 is 15 residues long. Trimming took 3 bases from V and 0 from J, leaving 11 bases between them. Germline CDR1 and CDR2: LNHDA and SQIVND (reference sequence). CDR3 DNA: TGTGCCAGTAGTATTTACCCGGGAATGAACACTGAAGCTTTCTTT. It translates to CASSIYPGMNTEAFF.

V usage is TRBV2 and J usage is TRBJ1-2; D is undetermined. Trimming took off 3 bases at V and 2 bases at J, with 10 bases between the two ends. The CDR3 has 14 amino acids. Germline values: CDR1 SNHLY, CDR2 FYNNEI. The CDR3 reads CASSEQRFNYGYTF. CDR3 coding DNA: TGTGCCAGCAGTGAGCAGCGGTTCAACTATGGCTACACCTTC.

The J gene is TRBJ2-1, the V gene TRBV6-8; TRBD2 might be the D (6 bases). The CDR3 loop spans 18 amino acids. Per germline, CDR1 MNHGY and CDR2 SAAAGT. With 0 bases removed from V and 4 bases from J, the gap between germline ends came to 19 bases. The CDR3 sequence: CASSYSISGLSGYNEQFF. The CDR3 DNA reads as TGTGCCAGCAGTTACTCTATTAGCGGTTTGTCGGGTTACAATGAGCAGTTCTTC.

The J gene is TRBJ1-4, the V gene TRBV9; D is ambiguous. There are 15 residues in the CDR3. V was trimmed by 0 bases and J by 0 bases, leaving 6 bases between them. Germline V gives CDR1 SGDLS, CDR2 YYNGEE. The CDR3 nucleotides are TGTGCCAGCAGCGTAGGGATTGCAACTAATGAAAAACTGTTTTTT. Protein product: CASSVGIATNEKLFF.

The chain uses TRBV7-2 and TRBJ1-2; D possibly corresponds to TRBD1 (5 bases). V dropped 7 bases and J dropped 7 bases, with 19 bases sitting between them. Germline CDR1 is SGHTA and CDR2 is FQGNSA. CDR3 length: 14 residues. The CDR3 nucleotides are TGTGCCAGCACCAATATGGGGGTGAGCGGTGGCTACACCTTC. Its translation is CASTNMGVSGGYTF.

The chain carries TRBV7-6 and TRBJ2-3; 10 bases fit TRBD2. CDR1 and CDR2 from the germline V gene are SGHVS and FNYEAQ. The trim removed 5 bases at V and 1 base at J, leaving 3 bases unmatched. This CDR3 has 15 amino acids. The CDR3 DNA follows: TGTGCCAGCAGCCGAGCGGGGGGGCGCACAGATACGCAGTATTTT. Its translation: CASSRAGGRTDTQYF.

This clonotype was seen at least ten times. The chain links TRBV7-9 to TRBJ2-5; D tentatively fits TRBD1 or TRBD2 (5 bases each). The CDR3 is 12 amino acids. Germline CDR1 is SEHNR and CDR2 is FQNEAQ (reference sequence). Trimming took off 5 bases at V and 5 bases at J, with 9 bases between the two ends. CDR3 coding DNA: TGTGCCAGCAGCCGAGGGGCCGAGACCCAGTACTTC. It specifies CASSRGAETQYF.

The chain uses TRBV5-8 and TRBJ2-1, with 11 bases lining up with TRBD2. J lost 4 bases, V lost 0 bases, and 3 bases had no gene match. There are 16 residues in the CDR3. The V gene's germline CDR1 is SGHTS and CDR2 YDEGEE. CDR3 in amino acids: CASSLAASGGYNEQFF. The CDR3 DNA reads TGTGCCAGCAGCTTGGCCGCTAGCGGGGGGTACAATGAGCAGTTCTTC. Drawing the rest from reference TRBV5-8 and TRBJ2-1, the complete variable domain is EAGVTQSPTHLIKTRGQQATLRCSPISGHTSVYWYQQALGLGLQFLLWYDEGEERNRGNFPPRFSGRQFPNYSSELNVNALELEDSALYLCASSLAASGGYNEQFFGPGTRLTVL.

This clonotype was picked up a small number of times. The chain joins TRBV6-2 or TRBV6-3 to TRBJ2-7; 8 nucleotides align to TRBD1. After removal of 2 bases from V and 7 bases from J, the junction contained 7 bases not matched to a gene. This CDR3 is 14 amino acids long. Per germline, CDR1 MNHEY and CDR2 SVGEGT. The CDR3 protein is CASSYTPTGVEQYV. In DNA form, the CDR3 reads TGTGCCAGCAGTTACACCCCGACAGGGGTTGAGCAGTACGTC.

This clonotype was counted only a few times. The rearrangement links TRBV11-2 to TRBJ1-5, with D perhaps TRBD1 (5 bases). CDR3 length: 15 residues. Germline V gene data show CDR1 as SGHAT and CDR2 as FQNNGV. Trimming removed 2 bases from V and 6 bases from J, with 14 bases in between. CDR3 sequence reads: CASSLTPQQVQPQHF. DNA for the CDR3: TGTGCCAGCAGCTTAACCCCCCAACAGGTTCAGCCCCAGCATTTT.

The chain carries TRBV12-3 or TRBV12-4 and TRBJ1-1; D call uncertain. The CDR3 is made up of 14 amino acids. Trimming left V 2 bases short and J 6 bases short, with 13 bases between. The CDR3 loop reads CASSLSPSESEAFF. The CDR3 DNA reads as TGTGCCAGCAGTTTAAGCCCCAGCGAGTCTGAAGCTTTCTTT.

The V call is TRBV6-1, the J call TRBJ2-2; TRBD2 matches 8 bases. V dropped 1 base and J dropped 2; count of bases not matched to a gene: 3. The CDR3 is 16 residues long. Germline V gene lookup returns CDR1 MNHNS and CDR2 SASEGT. CDR3 protein: CASSEGRGANTGELFF. In DNA form, the CDR3 reads TGTGCCAGCAGTGAAGGGCGGGGGGCAAACACCGGGGAGCTGTTTTTT.

This sequence joins TRBV24-1 and TRBJ1-1; D gene ambiguous. With 4 bases removed from V and 6 bases from J, the gap between germline ends came to 11 bases. The germline V gene has CDR1 KGHDR and CDR2 SFDVKD. The CDR3 sequence is 13 residues long. In DNA form, the CDR3 reads TGTGCCACCAGTGACAGTACCAACGCTGAAGCTTTCTTT. It is translated as CATSDSTNAEAFF.